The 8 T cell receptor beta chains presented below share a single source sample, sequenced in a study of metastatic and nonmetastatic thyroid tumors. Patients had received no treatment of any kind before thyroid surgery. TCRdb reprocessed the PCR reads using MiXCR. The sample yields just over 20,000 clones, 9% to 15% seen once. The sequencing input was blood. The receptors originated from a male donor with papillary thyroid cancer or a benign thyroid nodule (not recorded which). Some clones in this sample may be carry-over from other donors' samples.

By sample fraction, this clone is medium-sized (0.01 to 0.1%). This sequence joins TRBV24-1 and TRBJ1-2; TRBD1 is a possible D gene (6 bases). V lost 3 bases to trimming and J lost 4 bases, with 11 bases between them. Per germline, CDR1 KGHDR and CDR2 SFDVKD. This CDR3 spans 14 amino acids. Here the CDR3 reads CATSDAGTSYGYTF. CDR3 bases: TGTGCCACCAGTGATGCCGGGACAAGCTATGGCTACACCTTC.

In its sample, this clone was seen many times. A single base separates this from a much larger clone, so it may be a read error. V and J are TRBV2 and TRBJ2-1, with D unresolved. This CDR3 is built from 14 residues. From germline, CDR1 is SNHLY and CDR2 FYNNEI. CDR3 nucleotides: TGTGCCAGCAGTGGACGTACAGCTTACAATGGGCAGTTCTTC. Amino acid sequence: CASSGRTAYNGQFF.

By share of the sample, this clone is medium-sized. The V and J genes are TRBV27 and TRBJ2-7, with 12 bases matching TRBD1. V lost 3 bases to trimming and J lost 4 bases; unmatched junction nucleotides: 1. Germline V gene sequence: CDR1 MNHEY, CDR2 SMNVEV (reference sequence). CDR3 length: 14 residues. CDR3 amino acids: CASSLGQGAYEQYF. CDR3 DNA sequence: TGTGCCAGCAGTTTGGGACAGGGGGCTTACGAGCAGTACTTC.

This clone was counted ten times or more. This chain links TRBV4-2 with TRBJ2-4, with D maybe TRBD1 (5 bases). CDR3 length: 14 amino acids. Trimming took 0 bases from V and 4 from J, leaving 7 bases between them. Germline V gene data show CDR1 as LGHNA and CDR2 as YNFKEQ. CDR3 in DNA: TGTGCCAGCAGCCAAGATCAGGGAAAAAACATTCAGTACTTC. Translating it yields CASSQDQGKNIQYF.

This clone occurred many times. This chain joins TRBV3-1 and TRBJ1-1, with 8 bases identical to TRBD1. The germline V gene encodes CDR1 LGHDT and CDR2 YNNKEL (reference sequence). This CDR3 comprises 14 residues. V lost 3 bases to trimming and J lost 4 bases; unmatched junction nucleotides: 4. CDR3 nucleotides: TGTGCCAGCAGCCAGAACAGGGGGGTCACTGAAGCTTTCTTT. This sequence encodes CASSQNRGVTEAFF.

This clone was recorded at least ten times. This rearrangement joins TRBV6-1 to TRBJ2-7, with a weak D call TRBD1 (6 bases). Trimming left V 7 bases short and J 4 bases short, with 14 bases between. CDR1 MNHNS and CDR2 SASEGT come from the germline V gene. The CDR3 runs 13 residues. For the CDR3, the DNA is TGTGCCAGCACCTTAAAACAGGGTTACGAGCAGTACTTC. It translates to CASTLKQGYEQYF.

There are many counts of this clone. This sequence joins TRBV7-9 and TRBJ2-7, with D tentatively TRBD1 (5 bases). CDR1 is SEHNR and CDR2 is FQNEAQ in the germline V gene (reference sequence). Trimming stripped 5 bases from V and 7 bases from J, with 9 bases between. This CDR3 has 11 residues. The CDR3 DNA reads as TGTGCCAGCAGCGAAACAGGAGAGCAGTACTTC. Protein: CASSETGEQYF.

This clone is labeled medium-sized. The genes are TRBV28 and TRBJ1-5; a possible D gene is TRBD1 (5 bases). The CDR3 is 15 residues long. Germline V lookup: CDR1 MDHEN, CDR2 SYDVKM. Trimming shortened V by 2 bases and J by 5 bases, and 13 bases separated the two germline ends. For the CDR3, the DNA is TGTGCCAGCAGTTTAAGCCAGGGAAATGATCAGCCCCAGCATTTT. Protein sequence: CASSLSQGNDQPQHF.